A selection of T cell receptor beta chains follows, all from one sample in a study of blood T cell repertoires in COVID-19. Sequenced by immunoSEQ multiplex PCR; TCRdb stores in-frame clones only, minus some. Found here are about 92,000 clones, less than 75% of them singletons; the top ten hold roughly 24%. Sequencing was carried out using peripheral blood. These receptors were taken from a woman aged 60-75 years in a cohort sampled during active or convalescent COVID-19. CDR3s include the opening cysteine and the closing phenylalanine or tryptophan. A D gene is named only where the DNA matches it firmly. Size is omitted from some rows. Given values are once, few, many or a class for expanded clones.

TRBJ2-5 TRBD1 TRBV5-1 - TGCGCCAGCAGTTCCGGGACAGGGGCTACCGCGGAAGAGACCCAGTACTTC CASSSGTGATAEETQYF
TRBJ2-7 TRBD1 TRBV4-1 - TGCGCCAGCAGACGCACAGGGGGCGGGCACGAGCAGTACTTC CASRRTGGGHEQYF
TRBJ1-3 - TRBV9 few TGTGCCAGCAGCCTGGGAGGTGGAAACACCATATATTTT CASSLGGGNTIYF
TRBJ2-3 - TRBV5-6 - TGTGCCAGCAGCAGGGGCCCAGATACGCAGTATTTT CASSRGPDTQYF
TRBJ2-7 - TRBV10-2 - TGCGCCAGCAGTGGGCGGGACAGCTACGAGCAGTACTTC CASSGRDSYEQYF
TRBJ1-1 - TRBV19 - TGTGCCAGTAGACTCAGGGTTTCTGACACTGAAGCTTTCTTT CASRLRVSDTEAFF
TRBJ1-6 - TRBV5-1 - TGCGCCAGCAGCGGGGACACTGGTTTGTCTTCACCCCTCCACTTT CASSGDTGLSSPLHF
TRBJ2-3 TRBD1 TRBV5-1 - TGCGCCAGCAGCAAGGACAGGGGAGAAGATACGCAGTATTTT CASSKDRGEDTQYF
TRBJ2-1 TRBD2 TRBV6-5 - TGTGCCAGCAGTCCTAGACTAGCGGGGACCAATGAGCAGTTCTTC CASSPRLAGTNEQFF
TRBJ2-3 - TRBV5-4 - TGTGCCAGCAGCTTGGGCCCCCTAGGAGGTGGGGATACGCAGTATTTT CASSLGPLGGGDTQYF
TRBJ2-2 TRBD2 TRBV2 - TGTGCCAGCAGTGTGGCTAGCGGGGGAACGAACACCGGGGAGCTGTTTTTT CASSVASGGTNTGELFF
TRBJ2-1 TRBD1 TRBV23-1 - TGCGCCAGCAGTCAAAAATCTTCCGGGACAGGGGGCTTCAGCTCCTACAATGAGCAGTTCTTC CASSQKSSGTGGFSSYNEQFF
TRBJ1-6 - TRBV21-1 - TGTGCCAGCAGCAATGTGAACTACAGGGGCCACTATAATTCACCCCTCCACTTT CASSNVNYRGHYNSPLHF
TRBJ1-2 - TRBV5-6 - TGTGCCAGCAGCCAACAGGGATTGTATGGCTACACCTTC CASSQQGLYGYTF
TRBJ1-2 - TRBV5-6 - TGTGCCAGCAGCTCTGGACAGACCTATGGCTACACCTTC CASSSGQTYGYTF
TRBJ1-2 - TRBV15 once TGTGCCACCAGCAGAGACGGAGTTAAGGATGGCTACACCTTC CATSRDGVKDGYTF
TRBJ1-5 - TRBV18 - TGTGCCAGCTCGGCTAGCAATCAGCCCCAGCATTTT CASSASNQPQHF
TRBJ2-5 TRBD2 TRBV7-9 - TGTGCCAGCAGCTTCCACTATCTAAGCGGGGGGGAGGTCGAGACCCAGTACTTC CASSFHYLSGGEVETQYF
TRBJ1-2 - TRBV6-5 once TGTGCCAGCAGTTATGAGGCAGGGTACGACTATGGCTACACCTTC CASSYEAGYDYGYTF
TRBJ2-3 - TRBV10-3 - TGTGCCATCAGTGGGCAGGGAACAGATACGCAGTATTTT CAISGQGTDTQYF
TRBJ2-7 TRBD2 TRBV5-5 - TGTGCCAGCAGCCAAACGGGACTAGCGGGCCCGGACGAGCAGTACTTC CASSQTGLAGPDEQYF
TRBJ1-4 TRBD1 TRBV19 medium-sized TGTGCCAGTAGCCAGGGGGAAACAACTAATGAAAAACTGTTTTTT CASSQGETTNEKLFF
TRBJ2-7 - TRBV6-2/TRBV6-3 - TGTGCCAGCAGTTTGGGCCACTACGAGCAGTACTTC CASSLGHYEQYF
TRBJ1-1 - TRBV3-1/TRBV3-2 once TGTGCCAGCAGCCCCAGCGCCATGAACACTGAAGCTTTCTTT CASSPSAMNTEAFF
TRBJ2-1 TRBD1 TRBV6-5 once TGTGCCAGCTCACGGACAGGCTCCTACAATGAGCAGTTCTTC CASSRTGSYNEQFF
TRBJ2-7 - TRBV2 few TGTGCCAGCAGTGAATTCGGGTTATCCTCCTACGAGCAGTACTTC CASSEFGLSSYEQYF
TRBJ1-1 TRBD1 TRBV18 - TGTGCCAGCTCAAACCGACAGGGAGTAGGGATGAACACTGAAGCTTTCTTT CASSNRQGVGMNTEAFF
TRBJ1-1 TRBD1 TRBV18 - TGTGCCAGCTCACCACTGACAGGGGACACTGAAGCTTTCTTT CASSPLTGDTEAFF
TRBJ2-7 TRBD2 TRBV9 - TGTGCCAGCAGCCCCCGGGTTAGCGGGGGCTACGAGCAGTACTTC CASSPRVSGGYEQYF
TRBJ2-1 TRBD1 TRBV3-1/TRBV3-2 once TGTGCCAGCAGCCAAGGCAGGACAGGAGCCTACAATGAGCAGTTCTTC CASSQGRTGAYNEQFF
TRBJ1-5 - TRBV4-2 - TGTGCCAGCAGCCAGGGGGCTAGCAATCAGCCCCAGCATTTT CASSQGASNQPQHF
TRBJ1-2 - TRBV4-1 - TGCGCCAGCAGCCAAGATCGCCCGTCGACAGTCCGAGCCTATGGCTACACCTTC CASSQDRPSTVRAYGYTF
TRBJ1-4 - TRBV5-1 - TGCGCCAGCAGCTTCTTATCAACTAATGAAAAACTGTTTTTT CASSFLSTNEKLFF
TRBJ2-3 TRBD1 TRBV5-6 - TGTGCCAGCAGCTTCCCGGACAGGGTCACAGATACGCAGTATTTT CASSFPDRVTDTQYF
TRBJ2-1 TRBD2 TRBV19 - TGTGCCAGTAGTATAGATCGGCTAGCGGGGGGGTCTTTTCAGTTCTTC CASSIDRLAGGSFQFF
TRBJ2-1 TRBD2 TRBV7-4 - TGTGCCAGCAGCCTAGGACTAGGGAACCCGGAGCAGTTCTTC CASSLGLGNPEQFF
TRBJ1-6 - TRBV12-2 - TGTGCAAGTCGCCCACCGAAGGGCAGGGCTCTCTACTCCTATAATTCACCCCTCCACTTT CASRPPKGRALYSYNSPLHF
TRBJ2-1 - TRBV24-1 - TGTGCCACCAGTGATTCCCTCAGCAGTCGAGGAAGGTACAATGAGCAGTTCTTC CATSDSLSSRGRYNEQFF
TRBJ1-1 TRBD1 TRBV11-3 - TGTGCCAGCAGCTTGGGGACGCAGGGGGCTGAAGCTTTCTTT CASSLGTQGAEAFF
TRBJ1-4 TRBD1 TRBV6-5 medium-sized TGTGCCAGCAGTCCCGGACAGGGGGCGGATGAAAAACTGTTTTTT CASSPGQGADEKLFF
TRBJ1-2 TRBD1 TRBV30 - TGTGCCTGGAGTCCGACAGGGGCTTCTGGCTACACCTTC CAWSPTGASGYTF
TRBJ2-7 - TRBV2 - TGTGCCAGCAGTGTTTTCAGGGGAGACTACGAGCAGTACTTC CASSVFRGDYEQYF
TRBJ2-3 - TRBV5-1 few TGCGCCAGCAGCTTGGCCAATCAGGGGACGGATACGCAGTATTTT CASSLANQGTDTQYF
TRBJ2-7 TRBD2 TRBV9 - TGTGCCAGCAGCGTAGCGGCGGGGGAACTATACGAGCAGTACTTC CASSVAAGELYEQYF
TRBJ2-7 TRBD1 TRBV19 - TGTGCCAGTAGTAGTACAGGGGCCCACGAGCAGTACTTC CASSSTGAHEQYF
TRBJ2-3 - TRBV5-1 - TGCGCCAGCAGCGGCACCTCCACAGATACGCAGTATTTT CASSGTSTDTQYF
TRBJ2-7 TRBD1 TRBV7-9 once TGTGCCAGCAGCCCCGGGACAGGGCTTAGCTCCTACGAGCAGTACTTC CASSPGTGLSSYEQYF
TRBJ1-5 TRBD1 TRBV24-1 - TGTGCCACCAGTGATGGAGGACAGGGCCGCAATCAGCCCCAGCATTTT CATSDGGQGRNQPQHF